The 20 T cell receptor beta chains reported below all come from one sample, sequenced in a study of regulatory dendritic cells for organ transplantation. Their target antigens are unknown. Data came from immunoSEQ multiplex PCR; TCRdb stores just in-frame clones and leaves some out. The table has about 12,000 clones, 60% to 80% seen once. Allogeneic regulatory or mature dendritic cells were co-cultured for more than 4 days with CFSE-labeled sorted T cells at 1:10. The sample was naive CD8+ T cells from blood cultured with regulatory dendritic cells. The subset denotes: CD45RA+ naive T cells. The origin of the receptors is a human donor in good health.

The count of this clone is one. CDR3 protein: CASSPGAYGYTF. The CDR3 DNA is TGCGCCAGCAGCCCGGGAGCCTATGGCTACACCTTC. The chain couples TRBV4-1 to TRBJ1-2; D gene uncertain. The germline V gene encodes CDR1 MGHRA and CDR2 YSYEKL. Trimming took 4 bases from V and 4 from J, leaving 7 bases between them. This CDR3 spans 12 amino acids.

The J gene is TRBJ2-3, the V gene TRBV10-3; TRBD1 might be the D (6 bases). CDR3 size: 14 residues. V was pared by 10 bases and J by 0 bases, with 14 bases between. Germline V lookup: CDR1 ENHRY, CDR2 SYGVKD. The CDR3 sequence is CATQNGGSTDTQYF. DNA for the CDR3: TGTGCCACCCAAAATGGGGGCAGCACAGATACGCAGTATTTT.

The chain is built from TRBV11-2 and TRBJ2-2; 9 positions agree with TRBD2. The J segment lost 5 bases and the V segment lost 5 bases, leaving 9 bases of the junction unmatched. The germline gives CDR1 SGHAT, CDR2 FQNNGV. CDR3 length: 16 amino acids. In DNA form, the CDR3 reads TGTGCCAGCAGCAGCCTGACTAGCGGAGTAACCGGGGAGCTGTTTTTT. Protein sequence: CASSSLTSGVTGELFF.

This chain joins TRBV29-1 and TRBJ2-2; the match to TRBD1 covers 8 bases. CDR1 and CDR2 (germline): SQVTM, ANQGSEA. The CDR3 spans 14 residues. The J segment lost 1 base and the V segment lost 6 bases, leaving 4 bases of the junction unmatched. The CDR3 sequence: CSVTGTGNTGELFF. The DNA of the CDR3 is TGCAGCGTAACCGGGACAGGGAACACCGGGGAGCTGTTTTTT.

The rearrangement joins TRBV27 to TRBJ1-2; perhaps TRBD1 as D (6 bases). The V gene lost 8 bases and the J gene lost 2 bases, with 9 bases spanning the gap. The CDR3 has 12 residues. The germline V gene has CDR1 MNHEY and CDR2 SMNVEV (reference sequence). The chain's CDR3 is CASRTVNYGYTF. CDR3 bases: TGTGCCAGCCGGACAGTCAACTATGGCTACACCTTC.

The chain combines TRBV13 with TRBJ1-2, with D perhaps matching TRBD1 (5 bases). The length of the CDR3 is 15 residues. Between the trimmed V and J ends, which lost 3 bases and 3 bases, there was a span of 14 bases. Germline CDR1 PRHDT, CDR2 FYEKMQ (reference sequence). CDR3 residues: CASSLPTEDYYGYTF. The CDR3 DNA sequence: TGTGCCAGCAGCTTGCCGACAGAAGATTACTATGGCTACACCTTC.

This clone was recorded only once. The rearrangement uses TRBV4-1 and TRBJ1-5; possibly TRBD1 for D (5 bases). The germline V gene has CDR1 MGHRA and CDR2 YSYEKL. The CDR3 is made up of 15 amino acids. The germline V and J ends were trimmed by 5 bases and 0 bases, with 11 bases remaining between them. The CDR3 nucleotides are TGCGCCAGCAGCTTTAAAGGGGATAGCAATCAGCCCCAGCATTTT. Protein sequence: CASSFKGDSNQPQHF.

The rearrangement links TRBV29-1 to TRBJ2-1; D is possibly TRBD1 (5 bases). V was clipped by 3 bases and J by 0 bases, with 9 bases between them. This CDR3 has 14 amino acids. CDR1 SQVTM and CDR2 ANQGSEA come from the germline V gene. The CDR3 sequence: CSVEGQSSYNEQFF. The CDR3, as DNA: TGCAGCGTTGAGGGGCAGAGCTCCTACAATGAGCAGTTCTTC.

The chain has TRBV2 and TRBJ2-4; D gene ambiguous. V was clipped by 2 bases and J by 8 bases, with 10 bases between them. The CDR3 is 13 residues long. Germline CDR1 is SNHLY and CDR2 is FYNNEI. CDR3 nucleotide sequence: TGTGCCAGCAGTGAACCACGACTGGACATTCAGTACTTC. It is translated as CASSEPRLDIQYF. Combining the CDR3 with reference TRBV2 and TRBJ2-4 gives the whole variable domain EPEVTQTPSHQVTQMGQEVILRCVPISNHLYFYWYRQILGQKVEFLVSFYNNEISEKSEIFDDQFSVERPDGSNFTLKIRSTKLEDSAMYFCASSEPRLDIQYFGAGTRLSVL.

This clone was counted a single time. The chain carries TRBV6-5 and TRBJ1-4; 7 bases are a match to TRBD1. With 6 bases clipped from V and 5 bases from J, the junction kept 6 bases outside the gene matches. Germline CDR1 reads MNHEY; CDR2 reads SVGAGI. This CDR3 contains 14 residues. This CDR3 is CASSPGTVNEKLFF. CDR3 in DNA: TGTGCCAGCAGCCCCGGGACAGTAAATGAAAAACTGTTTTTT.

This chain uses TRBV4-1 with TRBJ1-5; unclear D gene. Per the germline V gene, CDR1 is MGHRA and CDR2 is YSYEKL. V lost 2 bases and J 4 bases, leaving 18 bases between the germline ends. CDR3 length: 17 amino acids. CDR3 loop: CASSQMGPGAGNQPQHF. DNA for the CDR3: TGCGCCAGCAGCCAAATGGGCCCGGGTGCGGGGAATCAGCCCCAGCATTTT.

CDR3 sequence (DNA): TGTGCCAGCAGTATCTTACCGGGACAAGAGTTCTTC. Encoded protein: CASSILPGQEFF. V is TRBV6-6 and J is TRBJ2-1, with a weak D call TRBD1 (6 bases). V was cut by 5 bases and J by 14 bases, with 16 bases left in between. CDR1 MNHNY and CDR2 SVGAGI come from the germline V gene (reference sequence). The CDR3 covers 12 residues.

The chain joins TRBV27 to TRBJ2-3, with 8 positions matching TRBD1. CDR1 is MNHEY, CDR2 SMNVEV, per germline (reference sequence). V was clipped by 5 bases and J by 2 bases; unmatched bases: 12. The CDR3 contains 17 residues. The CDR3 reads CASSPYHQGQDTDTQYF. DNA for the CDR3: TGTGCCAGCAGTCCCTACCATCAGGGACAGGACACAGATACGCAGTATTTT.

The CDR3 reads CASSQETVKRGGSYNEQFF. The CDR3 nucleotides read TGCGCCAGCAGCCAAGAGACCGTCAAGCGGGGAGGCTCCTACAATGAGCAGTTCTTC. The V and J genes are TRBV4-3 and TRBJ2-1, with 7 bases fitting TRBD2. With V trimmed by 0 bases and J by 0 bases, 11 bases remained unmatched. This CDR3 has 19 amino acids. CDR1 and CDR2 (germline): LGHNA, YSLEER.

The rearrangement links TRBV13 to TRBJ1-2; the D is unclear. Germline loops: CDR1 PRHDT, CDR2 FYEKMQ (reference sequence). The CDR3 spans 14 residues. Trimming stripped 5 bases from V and 3 bases from J, with 13 bases between. The CDR3 sequence: CASSPREQYYGYTF. CDR3 coding DNA: TGTGCCAGCAGCCCCCGGGAACAGTACTATGGCTACACCTTC. Complete variable domain (other parts from reference TRBV13 and TRBJ1-2): AAGVIQSPRHLIKEKRETATLKCYPIPRHDTVYWYQQGPGQDPQFLISFYEKMQSDKGSIPDRFSAQQFSDYHSELNMSSLELGDSALYFCASSPREQYYGYTFGSGTRLTVV.

This clone has more than one count but fewer than ten. The chain couples TRBV14 to TRBJ1-6; 7 bases align to TRBD1. V gave up 3 bases and J gave up 5 bases; unmatched junction bases: 7. CDR1 is SGHDN and CDR2 is FVKESK in the germline V gene. The CDR3 length is 16 residues. CDR3 amino acids: CASSHGNRGNNSPLHF. CDR3 bases: TGTGCCAGCAGCCACGGAAACAGGGGAAATAATTCACCCCTCCACTTT.

This clone was counted once. The CDR3 nucleotides read TGCGCCAGCAGCCAAGAGGGAGGACAGGGGGCTTACGAGCAGTACTTC. Translated, it gives CASSQEGGQGAYEQYF. The chain has TRBV4-1 and TRBJ2-7; TRBD1 matches 11 bases. V lost 0 bases to trimming and J lost 4 bases; unmatched junction nucleotides: 5. The V gene's germline CDR1 is MGHRA and CDR2 YSYEKL. The CDR3 runs to 16 residues.

The chain links TRBV4-3 to TRBJ2-2, with TRBD2 identical over 9 bases. Losses at the gene ends were 3 bases for V and 6 bases for J; bases not matched to a gene: 5. The CDR3 extends over 15 amino acids. Germline V CDR1 and CDR2: LGHNA, YSLEER. This CDR3 is CASSHGIAGAGELFF. In DNA, the CDR3 is TGCGCCAGCAGCCATGGTATAGCGGGGGCCGGGGAGCTGTTTTTT.

The rearrangement links TRBV7-6 to TRBJ1-2, with 8 bases fitting TRBD1. The germline gives CDR1 SGHVS, CDR2 FNYEAQ. V gave up 5 bases and J gave up 8 bases; unmatched junction bases: 7. This CDR3 spans 13 amino acids. The CDR3 sequence: CASSLTGVGGYTF. CDR3 nucleotides: TGTGCCAGCAGCCTGACAGGGGTGGGAGGCTACACCTTC. Full variable domain (outside the CDR3, taken from reference TRBV7-6 and TRBJ1-2): GAGVSQSPRYKVTKRGQDVALRCDPISGHVSLYWYRQALGQGPEFLTYFNYEAQQDKSGLPNDRFSAERPEGSISTLTIQRTEQRDSAMYRCASSLTGVGGYTFGSGTRLTVV.

V is TRBV7-9 and J is TRBJ2-2, with TRBD2 as a possible D gene (6 bases). The CDR3 covers 15 residues. Germline lookup yields CDR1 SEHNR and CDR2 FQNEAQ (reference sequence). Between the trimmed V and J ends, which lost 1 base and 3 bases, there was a span of 9 bases. The CDR3 loop is CASSLDTGDTGELFF. CDR3 sequence (DNA): TGTGCCAGCAGCTTAGATACGGGGGACACCGGGGAGCTGTTTTTT.